This note documents a single T cell receptor (beta chain) sequence. Clones were sequenced by immunoSEQ multiplex PCR, and TCRdb holds only the in-frame ones, with some missing. The repertoire consists of around 1.5 million clones, with 98% occurring once and the leading ten covering roughly 0.45%. This sample stems from a study of shared clonotypes between healthy human individuals. For the study at large: There were three CD4 naive, three CD4 memory, two CD8 naive and one CD8 memory plates per donor.

The CDR3 loop spans 15 amino acids. V lost 2 bases to trimming and J lost 4 bases, with 10 bases between them. Germline CDR1 is SGHNT and CDR2 is YYREEE (reference sequence). This TCR was recovered from a man aged 25-40 years in good health. Input material: naive CD4+ T cells sorted from blood. Specified subset: CD45RA+ positively selected. J is TRBJ2-6 and V is TRBV5-4, with a tentative D call TRBD2 (5 bases). CDR3 loop: CASSFGVRGANVLTF. For the CDR3, the DNA is TGTGCCAGCAGCTTCGGGGTAAGAGGGGCCAACGTCCTGACTTTC.